This is a list of T cell receptor beta chains from one sample in a study of Ad26.COV2.S vaccination and SARS-CoV-2 variants. Clones were sequenced by immunoSEQ multiplex PCR, and TCRdb holds only the in-frame ones, with some missing. Among around 450,000 clones listed, more than 75% were seen once. Source: peripheral blood, taken in a trial of Ad26.COV2.S vaccine versus placebo. The receptor source for this set is a person aged 18-65 years who received the Ad26.COV2.S COVID-19 vaccine or a placebo. Both conserved end residues are part of each CDR3. The D gene is left open where the match is weak. Where a row states a size, it is once, few, many or the class of an expanded clone; other rows omit it.

clone_size j_call d_call v_call cdr3_length cdr3_nt cdr3_aa
once TRBJ1-5 . TRBV25-1 14 TGTGCCAGCAGTGAATGGGGGGGCAATCAGCCCCAGCATTTT CASSEWGGNQPQHF
. TRBJ2-5 . TRBV5-1 16 TGCGCCAGCAGCTTGGTGGGGGGGCAGTACCAAGAGACCCAGTACTTC CASSLVGGQYQETQYF
. TRBJ2-7 . TRBV30 15 TGTGCCTGGAGTGGGCCTCCCGGTCCCCCCTACGAGCAGTACTTC CAWSGPPGPPYEQYF
. TRBJ2-5 . TRBV7-6 13 TGTGCCAGCAGCCAGAGCGGCCAAGAGACCCAGTACTTC CASSQSGQETQYF
once TRBJ2-1 . TRBV28 13 TGTGCCAGCAGTTTTGTTAGTACAGCTGAGCAGTTCTTC CASSFVSTAEQFF
. TRBJ2-5 TRBD2 TRBV4-1 15 TGCGCCAGCCGCACATCTGGGACTAGGGATGAGACCCAGTACTTC CASRTSGTRDETQYF
. TRBJ1-2 . TRBV10-3 13 TGTGCCATGGGGGGGGGACCCTCCTATGGCTACACCTTC CAMGGGPSYGYTF
few TRBJ1-1 . TRBV2 11 TGTGCCAGCAGCGAACAGGAGGCCGCTTTCTTT CASSEQEAAFF
. TRBJ2-1 TRBD1 TRBV2 15 TGTGCCAGCACAAAACAGGGGGCCGCCTACAATGAGCAGTTCTTC CASTKQGAAYNEQFF
. TRBJ2-2 TRBD1 TRBV24-1 15 TGTGCCACCAGTCCGGACAGGGTTGACACCGGGGAGCTGTTTTTT CATSPDRVDTGELFF
few TRBJ2-7 . TRBV7-9 13 TGTGCCAGCAGCCCAGGACAAATCTACGAGCAGTACTTC CASSPGQIYEQYF
. TRBJ1-3 TRBD1 TRBV6-5 14 TGTGCCAGCAGGGATCAGGGGGCTGGAAACACCATATATTTT CASRDQGAGNTIYF
. TRBJ1-4 . TRBV7-9 15 TGTGCCAGCAGCGTCCTCGGGGCCCGTAATGAAAAACTGTTTTTT CASSVLGARNEKLFF